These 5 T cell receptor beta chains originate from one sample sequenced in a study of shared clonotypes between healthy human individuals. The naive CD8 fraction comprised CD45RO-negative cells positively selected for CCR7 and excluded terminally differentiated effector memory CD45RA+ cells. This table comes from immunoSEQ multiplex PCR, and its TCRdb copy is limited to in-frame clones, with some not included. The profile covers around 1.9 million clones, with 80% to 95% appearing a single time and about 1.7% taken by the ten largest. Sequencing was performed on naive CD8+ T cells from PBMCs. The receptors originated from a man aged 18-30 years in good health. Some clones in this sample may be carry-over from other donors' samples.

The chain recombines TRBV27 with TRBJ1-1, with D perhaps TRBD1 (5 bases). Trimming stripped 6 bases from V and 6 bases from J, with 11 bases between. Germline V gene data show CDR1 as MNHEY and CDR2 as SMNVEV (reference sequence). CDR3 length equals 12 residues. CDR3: CASSTGGSEAFF. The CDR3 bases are TGTGCCAGCAGCACCGGGGGATCTGAAGCTTTCTTT.

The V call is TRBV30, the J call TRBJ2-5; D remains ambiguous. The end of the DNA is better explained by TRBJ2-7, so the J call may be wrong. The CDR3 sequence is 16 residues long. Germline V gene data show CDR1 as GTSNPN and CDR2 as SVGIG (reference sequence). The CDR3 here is CAWRGSGPLPPYEQYF. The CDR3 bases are TGTGCCTGGAGAGGATCTGGCCCCTTACCTCCCTACGAGCAGTACTTC.

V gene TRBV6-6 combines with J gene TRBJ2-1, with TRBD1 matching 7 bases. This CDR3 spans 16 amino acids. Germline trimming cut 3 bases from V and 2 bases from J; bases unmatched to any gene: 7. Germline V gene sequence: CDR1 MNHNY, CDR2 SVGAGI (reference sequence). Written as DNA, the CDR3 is TGTGCCAGCAGTTATACTACAGGGGTACCCTACAATGAGCAGTTCTTC. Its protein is CASSYTTGVPYNEQFF.

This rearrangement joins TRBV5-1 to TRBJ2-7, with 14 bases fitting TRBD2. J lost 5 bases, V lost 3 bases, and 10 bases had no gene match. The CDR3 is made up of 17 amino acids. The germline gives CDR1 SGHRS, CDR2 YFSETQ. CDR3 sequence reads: CASSSGTSGSSWDEQYF. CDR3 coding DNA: TGCGCCAGCAGCTCCGGGACTAGCGGGAGCTCCTGGGACGAGCAGTACTTC.

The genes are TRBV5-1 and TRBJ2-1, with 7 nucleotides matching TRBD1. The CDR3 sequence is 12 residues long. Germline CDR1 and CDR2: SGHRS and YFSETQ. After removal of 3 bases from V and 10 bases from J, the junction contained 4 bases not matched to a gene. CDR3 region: CASSWTGPEQFF. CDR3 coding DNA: TGCGCCAGCAGCTGGACAGGTCCGGAGCAGTTCTTC.